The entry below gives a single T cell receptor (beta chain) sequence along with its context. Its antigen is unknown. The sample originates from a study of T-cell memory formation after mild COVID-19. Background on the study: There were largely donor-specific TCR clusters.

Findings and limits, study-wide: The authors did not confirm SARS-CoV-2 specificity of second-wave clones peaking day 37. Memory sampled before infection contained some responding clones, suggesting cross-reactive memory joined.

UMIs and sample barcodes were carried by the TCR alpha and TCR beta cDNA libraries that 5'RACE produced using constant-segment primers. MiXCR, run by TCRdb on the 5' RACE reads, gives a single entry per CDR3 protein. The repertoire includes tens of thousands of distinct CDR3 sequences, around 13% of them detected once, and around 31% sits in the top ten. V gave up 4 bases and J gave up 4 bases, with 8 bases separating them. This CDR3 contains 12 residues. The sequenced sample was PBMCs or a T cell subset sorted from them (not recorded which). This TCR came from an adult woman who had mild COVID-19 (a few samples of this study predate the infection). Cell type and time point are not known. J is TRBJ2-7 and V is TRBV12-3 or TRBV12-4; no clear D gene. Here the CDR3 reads CASSWRWYEQYF. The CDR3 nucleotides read TGTGCCAGCAGTTGGCGTTGGTACGAGCAGTACTTC.